These 2 T cell receptor beta chains share one sample of origin, sequenced in a study of blood T cell repertoires in COVID-19. Produced via immunoSEQ multiplex PCR; TCRdb's table is partial and in-frame only. The data contain almost 400,000 clones, around 92% of them singletons. Source material: PBMCs or T cells enriched from blood (not recorded which). These receptors were collected from a young woman who had recovered from COVID-19.

The genes are TRBV7-6 and TRBJ1-2; 12 bases align to TRBD1. The ends lost 1 base at V and 8 bases at J; junction bases unmatched: 2. CDR3 length: 14 residues. Germline CDR1 SGHVS, CDR2 FNYEAQ. CDR3 loop: CASSLGGQGAGYTF. CDR3 DNA: TGTGCCAGCAGCTTAGGGGGACAGGGGGCCGGCTACACCTTC.

The V call is TRBV15, the J call TRBJ2-2; D possibly corresponds to TRBD1 (6 bases). Germline V gene lookup returns CDR1 LNHNV and CDR2 YYDKDF (reference sequence). V shed 3 bases and J shed 7 bases, with 24 bases lying between them. CDR3 size: 18 residues. The CDR3 spells CATSSTAGTFLRFGELFF. Written as DNA, the CDR3 is TGTGCCACCAGCAGCACCGCCGGGACATTTCTTAGGTTCGGGGAGCTGTTTTTT.